Below, 11 T cell receptor beta chains from the same sample are listed, as sequenced in a study of cytomegalovirus exposure and HLA in healthy donors. With 60 Vbeta and 13 Jbeta primers, the PCR was carried out. TCRdb's copy holds only in-frame clones and misses some; the assay was immunoSEQ multiplex PCR. The table records some 130,000 clones, approximately 8.9% of them present only once. The sequenced material came from PBMCs. These receptors were taken from a woman between 40 and 55 years old in good health and CMV-seropositive.

The gene calls are TRBV2 and TRBJ1-2; 7 bases align to TRBD1. Germline-derived CDR1 and CDR2 are SNHLY and FYNNEI. The V segment lost 7 bases and the J segment 7 bases; nucleotides outside the gene matches: 15. The CDR3 extends over 15 amino acids. The CDR3 DNA is TGTGCCAGCATCCCCAGGGGGTTAAACAGGGGTGGCTACACCTTC. It specifies CASIPRGLNRGGYTF.

This rearrangement joins TRBV9 to TRBJ2-1, with 10 bases that match TRBD1. The CDR3 contains 18 residues. V was clipped by 3 bases and J by 1 base; unmatched bases: 10. The germline V gene has CDR1 SGDLS and CDR2 YYNGEE. The CDR3: CASSGGRQGAGSYNEQFF. CDR3 nucleotides: TGTGCCAGCAGCGGAGGGAGACAGGGGGCAGGGTCCTACAATGAGCAGTTCTTC.

The rearrangement links TRBV15 to TRBJ2-7; D is perhaps TRBD2 (5 bases). Germline CDR1 and CDR2: LNHNV and YYDKDF (reference sequence). The CDR3 runs 15 residues. V lost 4 bases to trimming and J lost 2 bases, with 15 bases between them. For the CDR3, the DNA is TGTGCCACCAGCAACTACGCCAGCGGAGCCTACGAGCAGTACTTC. Translating gives CATSNYASGAYEQYF.

The chain combines TRBV7-2 with TRBJ2-1, with unresolved D. The CDR3 consists of 11 residues. Germline CDR1 SGHTA, CDR2 FQGNSA. V was cut by 5 bases and J by 10 bases, with 9 bases left in between. CDR3 coding DNA: TGTGCCAGCAGCCTCGATGGCGAGCAGTTCTTC. It specifies CASSLDGEQFF.

The V gene is TRBV19, the J gene TRBJ2-3; D unresolved. Trimming took off 6 bases at V and 1 base at J, with 11 bases between the two ends. CDR1 and CDR2 (germline): LNHDA, SQIVND (reference sequence). This CDR3 spans 14 amino acids. DNA of the CDR3: TGTGCCAGTAGCCTGGCCCAGGGCACAGATACGCAGTATTTT. Protein product: CASSLAQGTDTQYF.

This clone was counted only a few times. This chain uses TRBV19 with TRBJ2-6; D might be TRBD1 (7 bases). V lost 7 bases, J lost 0 bases, and 13 bases lay in between. The CDR3 runs 16 residues. The germline CDR1 and CDR2 sequences are LNHDA and SQIVND (reference sequence). This CDR3 reads CASNAGGSSGANVLTF. The CDR3, as DNA: TGTGCCAGTAACGCAGGGGGGAGCTCTGGGGCCAACGTCCTGACTTTC.

This chain joins TRBV19 and TRBJ2-7, with D perhaps TRBD2 (6 bases). Trimming left V 7 bases short and J 6 bases short, with 19 bases between. The CDR3 length is 14 residues. Germline V CDR1 and CDR2: LNHDA, SQIVND (reference sequence). Here the CDR3 reads CASTETAGEGEQYF. In DNA form, the CDR3 reads TGTGCCAGTACCGAGACAGCGGGTGAAGGCGAGCAGTACTTC.

This clone turned up a few times. V gene TRBV9 combines with J gene TRBJ2-1; tentative D call: TRBD2 (6 bases). The length of the CDR3 is 15 residues. The ends were cut back, 7 bases at V and 2 bases at J, with 16 bases in the middle. Germline V gene data show CDR1 as SGDLS and CDR2 as YYNGEE. CDR3 nucleotide sequence: TGTGCCAGCGCCTTCGACCGCGGGGCCTACAATGAGCAGTTCTTC. Translating gives CASAFDRGAYNEQFF. The variable domain in full, completed from reference TRBV9 and TRBJ2-1, reads DSGVTQTPKHLITATGQRVTLRCSPRSGDLSVYWYQQSLDQGLQFLIQYYNGEERAKGNILERFSAQQFPDLHSELNLSSLELGDSALYFCASAFDRGAYNEQFFGPGTRLTVL.

This sequence joins TRBV9 and TRBJ2-5; TRBD2 might be the D (6 bases). CDR3 length: 13 residues. V was pared by 0 bases and J by 4 bases, with 7 bases between. From germline, CDR1 is SGDLS and CDR2 YYNGEE. CDR3 amino acids: CASSVDGGETQYF. The CDR3 region has the DNA TGTGCCAGCAGCGTAGACGGGGGAGAGACCCAGTACTTC.

The V call is TRBV4-3, the J call TRBJ2-7; a weak D match, TRBD2 (5 bases). Germline lookup yields CDR1 LGHNA and CDR2 YSLEER. Trimming stripped 3 bases from V and 5 bases from J, with 11 bases between. This CDR3 region has 13 residues. The CDR3 reads CASSHRLGNEQYF. CDR3 nucleotides: TGCGCCAGCAGCCACCGACTCGGGAACGAGCAGTACTTC.

This clone was picked up a small number of times. This sequence joins TRBV7-9 and TRBJ2-2; 10 bases are shared with TRBD1. This CDR3 has 18 amino acids. The germline V gene has CDR1 SEHNR and CDR2 FQNEAQ (reference sequence). With V trimmed by 1 base and J by 5 bases, 10 bases remained unmatched. The chain's CDR3 is CASSLGRGQGLWTGELFF. The CDR3 region has the DNA TGTGCCAGCAGCTTAGGTCGGGGACAGGGGTTGTGGACCGGGGAGCTGTTTTTT.